These 9 T cell receptor beta chains were sequenced from one sample in a study of T cell responses to AZD1222 COVID-19 vaccine. Clones were read by immunoSEQ multiplex PCR, and TCRdb kept only the in-frame ones, dropping some. The top ten hold about 7.1% of the sample, which has more than 75,000 clones, about 88% seen once. This sample comprised peripheral blood, obtained 28 days after the second AZD1222 dose. The receptors originated from an adult who received the AZD1222 COVID-19 vaccine.

This chain uses TRBV19 with TRBJ2-3; D remains unclear. V lost 5 bases and J 8 bases, leaving 8 bases between the germline ends. Germline assignment: CDR1 LNHDA and CDR2 SQIVND (reference sequence). The CDR3 is made up of 11 amino acids. The CDR3 nucleotides read TGTGCCAGTAGTCCCGGTAGTACGCAGTATTTT. It encodes CASSPGSTQYF.

The chain is built from TRBV27 and TRBJ1-5; 9 positions agree with TRBD1. CDR1 is MNHEY, CDR2 SMNVEV, per germline (reference sequence). This CDR3 has 14 residues. Trimming cost V 6 bases and J 7 bases; bases outside gene matches: 7. The chain's CDR3 is CASRQTGGEQPQHF. The CDR3 DNA follows: TGTGCCAGCAGACAAACAGGGGGCGAACAGCCCCAGCATTTT.

The V gene is TRBV7-9, the J gene TRBJ2-3, with 7 bases that match TRBD2. Germline V lookup: CDR1 SEHNR, CDR2 FQNEAQ (reference sequence). This CDR3 is 14 amino acids long. With V trimmed by 5 bases and J by 3 bases, 5 bases remained unmatched. CDR3 region: CASSPGRKTDTQYF. The CDR3 DNA reads TGTGCCAGCAGCCCCGGGAGGAAAACAGATACGCAGTATTTT.

V and J are TRBV6-5 and TRBJ1-5; 8 nucleotides line up with TRBD1. CDR1 MNHEY and CDR2 SVGAGI come from the germline V gene. V lost 7 bases and J lost 7; bases outside the gene matches: 12. The CDR3 contains 15 residues. CDR3 protein: CASNSQGAGPQPQHF. CDR3 DNA sequence: TGTGCCAGCAACTCCCAGGGGGCAGGGCCCCAGCCCCAGCATTTT.

The gene calls are TRBV28 and TRBJ1-2; 7 positions match TRBD1. Germline lookup yields CDR1 MDHEN and CDR2 SYDVKM. The V segment lost 6 bases and the J segment 2 bases; nucleotides outside the gene matches: 6. This CDR3 region has 14 residues. The CDR3 nucleotides read TGTGCCAGCAGCCGCAGGACAGGCAACTATGGCTACACCTTC. It is translated as CASSRRTGNYGYTF.

This chain uses TRBV10-3 with TRBJ2-7; 8 positions match TRBD1. The CDR3 is made up of 14 amino acids. Germline assignment: CDR1 ENHRY and CDR2 SYGVKD. Germline trimming cut 6 bases from V and 2 bases from J; bases unmatched to any gene: 6. This chain's CDR3 is CAIRRGQAAYEQYF. The DNA of the CDR3 is TGTGCCATCAGGAGGGGACAGGCTGCCTACGAGCAGTACTTC.

This chain links TRBV7-2 with TRBJ2-3; 7 nucleotides match TRBD2. CDR1 and CDR2 from the germline V gene are SGHTA and FQGNSA. This CDR3 has 15 residues. The J segment lost 2 bases and the V segment lost 5 bases, leaving 7 bases of the junction unmatched. This CDR3 is CASSPSLAHTDTQYF. The CDR3, as DNA: TGTGCCAGCAGCCCATCACTAGCGCACACAGATACGCAGTATTTT.

This chain links TRBV5-1 with TRBJ2-1; D may be TRBD1 or TRBD2 (5 bases each). Trimming removed 4 bases at V and 0 bases at J, with 11 bases between. The CDR3 loop spans 15 amino acids. CDR1 and CDR2 from the germline V gene are SGHRS and YFSETQ. CDR3 DNA sequence: TGCGCCAGCAGCATCGGGACGAGCTCCTACAATGAGCAGTTCTTC. The encoded protein is CASSIGTSSYNEQFF.

The V call is TRBV6-4, the J call TRBJ2-1; D possibly corresponds to TRBD2 (5 bases). V was cut by 0 bases and J by 10 bases, with 7 bases left in between. CDR1 MRHNA and CDR2 SNTAGT come from the germline V gene. The CDR3 is 12 amino acids. CDR3 bases: TGTGCCAGCAGTGACTCGGAGCGGGAGCAGTTCTTC. Translating it yields CASSDSEREQFF.